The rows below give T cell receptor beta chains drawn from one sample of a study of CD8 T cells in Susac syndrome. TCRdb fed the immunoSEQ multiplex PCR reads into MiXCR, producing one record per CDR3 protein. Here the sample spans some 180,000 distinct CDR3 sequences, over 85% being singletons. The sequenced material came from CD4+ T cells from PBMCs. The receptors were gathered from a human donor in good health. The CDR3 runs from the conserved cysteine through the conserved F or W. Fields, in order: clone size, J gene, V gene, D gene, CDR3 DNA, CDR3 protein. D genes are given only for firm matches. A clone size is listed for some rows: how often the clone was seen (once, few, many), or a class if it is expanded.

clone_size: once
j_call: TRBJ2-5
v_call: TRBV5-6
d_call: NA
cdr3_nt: TGTGCCAGCGGCCTACTGGAGACCCAGTACTTC
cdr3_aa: CASGLLETQYF

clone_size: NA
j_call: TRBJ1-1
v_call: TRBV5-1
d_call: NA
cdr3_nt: TGCGCCAGCAGCTTGGGCCCGACCGGGATGAACACTGAAGCTTTCTTT
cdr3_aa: CASSLGPTGMNTEAFF

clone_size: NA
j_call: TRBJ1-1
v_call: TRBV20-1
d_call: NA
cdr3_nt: TGCAGTGCTCCTAACAGGAACACTGAAGCTTTCTTT
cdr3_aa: CSAPNRNTEAFF

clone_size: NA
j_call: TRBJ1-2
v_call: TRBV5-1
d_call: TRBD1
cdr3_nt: TGCGCCAGCAGGCCGGGTGGACAGGCTTCGTTCTACTATGGCTACACCTTC
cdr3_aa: CASRPGGQASFYYGYTF

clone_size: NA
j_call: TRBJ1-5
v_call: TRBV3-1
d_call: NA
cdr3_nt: TGTGCCAGCAGCCAAGATCAGGGGATAGGTCAGCCCCAGCATTTT
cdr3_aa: CASSQDQGIGQPQHF

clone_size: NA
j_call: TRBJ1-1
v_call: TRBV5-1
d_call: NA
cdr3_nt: TGCGCCAGCAGCGGCGGGGGGAGGAACACTGAAGCTTTCTTT
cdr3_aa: CASSGGGRNTEAFF

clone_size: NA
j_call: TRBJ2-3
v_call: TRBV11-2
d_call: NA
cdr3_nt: TGTGCCAGCAGCTTCACTAGCACTTCTGATACGCAGTATTTT
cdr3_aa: CASSFTSTSDTQYF

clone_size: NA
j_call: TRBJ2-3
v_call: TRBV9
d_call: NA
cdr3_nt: TGTGCCAGCAGCGTACAGGGGTGGGGCACAGATACGCAGTATTTT
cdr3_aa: CASSVQGWGTDTQYF

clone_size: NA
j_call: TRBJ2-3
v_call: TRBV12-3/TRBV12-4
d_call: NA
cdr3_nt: TGTGCCAGCAGTCCCGCAGGGTCAGATACGCAGTATTTT
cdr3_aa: CASSPAGSDTQYF

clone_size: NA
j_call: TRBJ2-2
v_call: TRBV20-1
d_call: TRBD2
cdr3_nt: TGCAGTGCTATCTCCGGGACTACCAACACCGGGGAGCTGTTTTTT
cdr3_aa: CSAISGTTNTGELFF

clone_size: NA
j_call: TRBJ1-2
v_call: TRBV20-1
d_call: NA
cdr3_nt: TGCAGTGCTAGAGTTGCAGGGTTAAACTATGGCTACACCTTC
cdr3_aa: CSARVAGLNYGYTF

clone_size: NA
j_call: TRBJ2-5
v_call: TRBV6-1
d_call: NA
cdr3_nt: TGTGCCAGCACCCTGATAGAGACCCAGTACTTC
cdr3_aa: CASTLIETQYF

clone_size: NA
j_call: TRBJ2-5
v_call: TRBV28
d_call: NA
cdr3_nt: TGTGCCAGCAGTTCAGCCCGGACCCAGTACTTC
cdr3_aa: CASSSARTQYF

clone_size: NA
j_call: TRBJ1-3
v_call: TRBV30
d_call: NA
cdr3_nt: TGTGCCTGGAGTGTCGGATCCAGCCCGGGAAACACCATATATTTT
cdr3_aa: CAWSVGSSPGNTIYF

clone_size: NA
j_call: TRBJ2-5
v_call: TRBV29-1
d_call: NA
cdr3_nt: TGCAGCATCTCCCGGACGGGGCGGGGAGAGACCCAGTACTTC
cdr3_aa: CSISRTGRGETQYF

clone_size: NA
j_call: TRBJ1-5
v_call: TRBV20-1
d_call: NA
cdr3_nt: TGCAGTGCCTACGTCGGCAGGGGCTACCAGCCCCAGCATTTT
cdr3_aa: CSAYVGRGYQPQHF

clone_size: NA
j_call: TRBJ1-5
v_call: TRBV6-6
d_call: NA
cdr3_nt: TGTGCCAGCAGTTACTCGAACAGGGGCAATCAGCCCCAGCATTTT
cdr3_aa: CASSYSNRGNQPQHF

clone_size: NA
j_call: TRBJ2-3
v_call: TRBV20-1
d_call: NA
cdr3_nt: TGCAGTGCTACTTCATCTGGCACAGATACGCAGTATTTT
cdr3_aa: CSATSSGTDTQYF

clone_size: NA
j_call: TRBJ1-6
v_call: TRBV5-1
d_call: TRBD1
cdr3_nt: TGCGCCAGCAGCCCCGGACAGGGGGGTATTAATTCACCCCTCCACTTT
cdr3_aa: CASSPGQGGINSPLHF

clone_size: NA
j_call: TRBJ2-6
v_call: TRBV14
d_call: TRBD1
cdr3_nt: TGTGCCAGCAGCCAAAAACAGGGGGCAGAGGAAGGGGCCAACGTCCTGACTTTC
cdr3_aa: CASSQKQGAEEGANVLTF

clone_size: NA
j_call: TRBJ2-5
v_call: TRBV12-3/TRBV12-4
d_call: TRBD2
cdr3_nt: TGTGCCAGCAGTTTAGGACTAGCGGAAGAGACCCAGTACTTC
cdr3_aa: CASSLGLAEETQYF

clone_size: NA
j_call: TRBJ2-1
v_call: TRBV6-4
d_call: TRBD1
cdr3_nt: TGTGCCAGCAGTGACGCAGGGGGCGTCTTCAATGAGCAGTTCTTC
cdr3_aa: CASSDAGGVFNEQFF

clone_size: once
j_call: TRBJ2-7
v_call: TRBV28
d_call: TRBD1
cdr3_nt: TGTGCCAGCCGCCCGACAGGGCCCTACGAGCAGTACTTC
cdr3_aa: CASRPTGPYEQYF

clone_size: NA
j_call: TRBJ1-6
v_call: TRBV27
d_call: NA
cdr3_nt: TGTGCCAGCAGTCCCGGAGGCAGGGTTAATTCACCCCTCCACTTT
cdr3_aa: CASSPGGRVNSPLHF

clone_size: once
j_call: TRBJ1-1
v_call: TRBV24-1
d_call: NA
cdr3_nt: TGTGCCACCAGCTCGGGACGGTTGAACACTGAAGCTTTCTTT
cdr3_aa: CATSSGRLNTEAFF

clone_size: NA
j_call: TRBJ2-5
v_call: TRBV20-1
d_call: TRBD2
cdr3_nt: TGCAGTGCTAGAGCGGGGCGGCGGGGGGAGACCCAGTACTTC
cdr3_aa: CSARAGRRGETQYF

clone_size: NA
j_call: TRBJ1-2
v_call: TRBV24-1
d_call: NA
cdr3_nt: TGTGCCACCAGTGACCAGCGATCCTATGGCTACACCTTC
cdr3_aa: CATSDQRSYGYTF

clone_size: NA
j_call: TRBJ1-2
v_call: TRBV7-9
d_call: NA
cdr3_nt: TGTGCCAGCAGCTTAGCAAGTTCCGGGAGTGGCTACACCTTC
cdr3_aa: CASSLASSGSGYTF

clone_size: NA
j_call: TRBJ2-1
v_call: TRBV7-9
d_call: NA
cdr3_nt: TGTGCCAGCAGCCCCGGCGCAGAGGGTGAGCAGTTCTTC
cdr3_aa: CASSPGAEGEQFF

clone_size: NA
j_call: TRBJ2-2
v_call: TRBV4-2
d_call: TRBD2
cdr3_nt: TGTGCCAGCAGCCAACCGACTAGCGGGGGGGCCGGTCGAACCGGGGAGCTGTTTTTT
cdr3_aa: CASSQPTSGGAGRTGELFF

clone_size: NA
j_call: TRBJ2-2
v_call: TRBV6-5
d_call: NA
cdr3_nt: TGTGCCAGCAGGCCAACAGGCGTGGGTGGGGAGCTGTTTTTT
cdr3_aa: CASRPTGVGGELFF

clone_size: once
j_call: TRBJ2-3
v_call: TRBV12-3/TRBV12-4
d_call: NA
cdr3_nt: TGTGCCAGCAGTTTTGGTCAGGGCCTGGATACGCAGTATTTT
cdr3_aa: CASSFGQGLDTQYF

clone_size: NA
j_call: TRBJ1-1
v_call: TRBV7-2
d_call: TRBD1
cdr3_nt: TGTGCCAGCAGCGGCGACGACAGGGGGAACACTGAAGCTTTCTTT
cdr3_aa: CASSGDDRGNTEAFF

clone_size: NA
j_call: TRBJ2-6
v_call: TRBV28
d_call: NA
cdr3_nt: TGTGCCAGCCTATCCGGGGGCTCTGGGGCCAACGTCCTGACTTTC
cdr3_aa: CASLSGGSGANVLTF

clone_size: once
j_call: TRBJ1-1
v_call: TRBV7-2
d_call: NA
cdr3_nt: TGTGCCAGCAGCCCTATTCCGAACACTGAAGCTTTCTTT
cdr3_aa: CASSPIPNTEAFF

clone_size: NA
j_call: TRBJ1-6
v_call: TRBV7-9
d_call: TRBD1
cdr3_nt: TGTGCCAGCAGCCTGGGGACAGGGGGCCGATCACCCCTCCACTTT
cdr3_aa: CASSLGTGGRSPLHF

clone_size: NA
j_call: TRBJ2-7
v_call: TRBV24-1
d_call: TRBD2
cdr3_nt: TGTGCCACCAGTGATCCGGGACTAGCGGGGAACGAGCAGTACTTC
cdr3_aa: CATSDPGLAGNEQYF

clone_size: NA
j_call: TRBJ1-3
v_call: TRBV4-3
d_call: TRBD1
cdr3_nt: TGCGCCAGCAGCCAAGGTCTCAGGGGGCTAGACACCATATATTTT
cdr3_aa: CASSQGLRGLDTIYF

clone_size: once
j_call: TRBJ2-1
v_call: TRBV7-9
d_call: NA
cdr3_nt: TGTGCCAGCAGCCCCCCTCCGGGGGCCGGGAATGAGCAGTTCTTC
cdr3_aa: CASSPPPGAGNEQFF

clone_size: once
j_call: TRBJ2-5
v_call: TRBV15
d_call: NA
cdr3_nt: TGTGCCACCAGCAGAGAGGGGGCAGCACAAGAGACCCAGTACTTC
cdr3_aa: CATSREGAAQETQYF

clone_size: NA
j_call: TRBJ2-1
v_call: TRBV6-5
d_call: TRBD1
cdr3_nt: TGTGCCAGCAGTTACTCGAGGACAGGGGGCCACAATGAGCAGTTCTTC
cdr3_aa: CASSYSRTGGHNEQFF

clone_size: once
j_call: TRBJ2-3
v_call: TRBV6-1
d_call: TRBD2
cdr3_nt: TGTGCCAGCAGGCCCCAGCCCGGGACTAGCGGCTCGAGCGCAGATACGCAGTATTTT
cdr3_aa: CASRPQPGTSGSSADTQYF

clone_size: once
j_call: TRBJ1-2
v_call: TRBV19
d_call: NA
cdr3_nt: TGTGCCAGTAGTATCCGAGGGGGAGGCTACACCTTC
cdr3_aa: CASSIRGGGYTF

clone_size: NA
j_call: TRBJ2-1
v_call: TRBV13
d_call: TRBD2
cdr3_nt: TGTGCCAGCAGCTCCCGACTAGCGGGGGGCCACCTTACCTCAGTCTCCTACAATGAGCAGTTCTTC
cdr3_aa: CASSSRLAGGHLTSVSYNEQFF

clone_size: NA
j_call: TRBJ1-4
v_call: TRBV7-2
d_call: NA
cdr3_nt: TGTGCCAGCAGCTTATGGGGGGGCGATGAAAAACTGTTTTTT
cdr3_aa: CASSLWGGDEKLFF